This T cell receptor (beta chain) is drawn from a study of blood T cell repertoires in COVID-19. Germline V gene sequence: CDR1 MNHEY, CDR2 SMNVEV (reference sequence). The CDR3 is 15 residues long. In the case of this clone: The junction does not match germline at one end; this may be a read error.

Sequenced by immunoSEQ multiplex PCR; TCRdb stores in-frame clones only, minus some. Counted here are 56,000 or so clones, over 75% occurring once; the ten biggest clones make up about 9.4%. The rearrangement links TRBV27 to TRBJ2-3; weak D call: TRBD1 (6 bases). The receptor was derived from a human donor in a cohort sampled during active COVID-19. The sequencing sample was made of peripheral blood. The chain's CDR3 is CASSLRRGSIDTQYF. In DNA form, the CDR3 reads TGTGCCAGCAGTTTACGTAGGGGGAGCATAGATACGCAGTATTTT.